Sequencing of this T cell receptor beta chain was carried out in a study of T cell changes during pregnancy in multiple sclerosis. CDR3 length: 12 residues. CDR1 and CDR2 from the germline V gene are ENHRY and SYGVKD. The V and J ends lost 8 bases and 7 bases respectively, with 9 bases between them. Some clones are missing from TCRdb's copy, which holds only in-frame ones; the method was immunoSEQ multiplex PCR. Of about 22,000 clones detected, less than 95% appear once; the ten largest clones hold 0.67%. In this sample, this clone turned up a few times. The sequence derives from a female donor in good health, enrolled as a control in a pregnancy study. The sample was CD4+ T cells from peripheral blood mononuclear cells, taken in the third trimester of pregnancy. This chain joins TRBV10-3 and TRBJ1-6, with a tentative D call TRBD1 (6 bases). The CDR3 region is CAIQDSNSPLHF. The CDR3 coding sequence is TGTGCCATCCAGGACAGCAATTCACCCCTCCACTTT.